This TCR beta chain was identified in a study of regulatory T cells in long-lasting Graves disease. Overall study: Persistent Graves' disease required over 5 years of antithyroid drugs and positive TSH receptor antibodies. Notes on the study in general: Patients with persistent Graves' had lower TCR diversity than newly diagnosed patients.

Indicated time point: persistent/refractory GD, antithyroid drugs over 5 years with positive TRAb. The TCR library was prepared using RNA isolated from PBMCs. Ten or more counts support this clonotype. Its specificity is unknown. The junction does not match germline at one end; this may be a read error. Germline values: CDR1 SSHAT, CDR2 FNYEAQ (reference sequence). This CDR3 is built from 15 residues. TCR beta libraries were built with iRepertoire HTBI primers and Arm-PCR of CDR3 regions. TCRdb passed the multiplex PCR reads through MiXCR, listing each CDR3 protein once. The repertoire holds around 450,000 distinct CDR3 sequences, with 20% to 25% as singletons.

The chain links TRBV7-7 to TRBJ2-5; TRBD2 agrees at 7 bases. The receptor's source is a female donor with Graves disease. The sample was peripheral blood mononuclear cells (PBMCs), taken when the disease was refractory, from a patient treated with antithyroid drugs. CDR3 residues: CASSLELARQETQYF. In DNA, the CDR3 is TGTGCTAGCAGCTTAGAACTAGCGAGACAAGAGACCCAGTACTTC.